The entry below describes one T cell receptor (beta chain). The sample originates from a study of Ad26.COV2.S vaccination and SARS-CoV-2 variants. Treatment indicated: 19 received Ad26.COV2.S at low or high dose, single or two shots; a few received placebo; per-sample allocation not given. Day 63 following the first vaccine or placebo injection was when the samples were taken. Germline V gene data show CDR1 as SGHRS and CDR2 as YFSETQ. This CDR3 contains 14 residues. The V end lost 5 bases, the J end lost 0 bases, and 8 bases lay between the germline ends. Sequencing used immunoSEQ multiplex PCR; TCRdb keeps in-frame clones, though not all of them. The sample lists about 480,000 clones; roughly 87% were seen once.

This clonotype was obtained from a person aged 18 to 65 who received the Ad26.COV2.S COVID-19 vaccine or a placebo. This chain joins TRBV5-1 and TRBJ1-4, with unresolved D. Here the sequenced sample was peripheral blood, taken in a trial of Ad26.COV2.S vaccine versus placebo. The DNA for the CDR3 is TGCGCCAGCAGGGTTGCGGCAACTAATGAAAAACTGTTTTTT. It specifies CASRVAATNEKLFF.